This TCR beta chain was identified in a study of HIV-infected patients and healthy controls. Study-level results: Compared with healthy controls, HIV-infected patients showed less CDR3 sharing between individuals. During therapy, HIV-associated CDR3s fell significantly in frequency, while CMV-associated CDR3s did not change significantly.

Sample share makes this clonotype medium-sized. Its antigen remains unidentified. Approximately 500 ng RNA was reverse transcribed with alpha and beta constant-region primers. Each of the alpha and beta chains got its own library through chain-specific third strand synthesis with indices. Each molecule carried a 12-nucleotide identifier made of two joined random hexamers added before amplification. TCRdb recomputed calls from the 5' RACE reads with MiXCR, one row per CDR3 protein. The data contain some 9,800 distinct CDR3 sequences, less than 10% of them singletons. CDR1 SQVTM and CDR2 ANQGSEA come from the germline V gene. Losses at the gene ends were 7 bases for V and 6 bases for J; bases not matched to a gene: 7. There are 13 residues in the CDR3. All unsorted peripheral T cells were captured because whole blood was used without fractionation.

The V gene is TRBV29-1, the J gene TRBJ2-1; 9 nucleotides agree with TRBD1. The origin of this receptor is an adult in good health. What was sequenced was blood. CDR3 region: CSGGQGLINEQFF. For the CDR3, the DNA is TGCAGCGGCGGACAGGGGTTAATCAATGAGCAGTTCTTC.